This T cell receptor (beta chain) was sequenced in a study of T cell repertoires in cytomegalovirus infection. Study overall: TCR beta signatures that were public indicated CMV infection and matching HLA type.

Findings and limits, study-wide: Clonotypes of TCR beta that were HLA-C-restricted and CMV-specific dominated the ex vivo response. Public TCR beta family frequency separated CMV-and-HLA carriers, including in an independent cohort.

TCRdb independently ran MiXCR on the reads; one entry per CDR3 protein. Among roughly 280,000 distinct CDR3 sequences listed, 12% to 15% were seen once. A word on this clonotype: Antigen specificity is unknown.

The source of this sequence is a human donor in good health (CMV status not recorded). Some clones in this sample may be carry-over from other donors' samples. The specimen was PBMCs.

The CDR3 DNA follows: TGCGCCAGCAGCTCGAACCCCGGGGGGGCGCGGAACGAGCAGTACTTC. The encoded protein is CASSSNPGGARNEQYF. This chain joins TRBV5-1 and TRBJ2-7; 8 positions agree with TRBD2. Germline CDR1 is SGHRS and CDR2 is YFSETQ. The CDR3 extends over 16 amino acids. J was trimmed by 5 bases and V by 3 bases; bases with no gene match: 13.